Reported below is one T cell receptor beta chain. This clone's antigen is unknown. Base qualities are not recorded, but no much larger clone differs from it by a single base. The receptor library was made with the immunoSEQ multiplex PCR assay. TCRdb retrieved this table from immuneACCESS and kept in-frame rearrangements only. Not all clones are present; in checked studies, unresolved V genes account for under half, and no reason is known for the remainder. The sample table contains about 69,000 clones; only one count was recorded for 92% of them. Roughly 2% of the sample is in the top ten clones. This entry comes from a study of T cell changes during pregnancy in multiple sclerosis (dated by TCRdb to about 2019). Context from the whole study: The study looked at changes in the T cell repertoire across pregnancy in women with multiple sclerosis.

Unmatched junction bases come to 10, with V trimmed by 5 bases and J by 4 bases. CDR3 length: 17 amino acids, cysteine to phenylalanine. Of the read, only the CDR3 DNA is kept; its 51 bases are in frame from base 1. According to the germline V gene, CDR1 reads MNHNS and CDR2 reads SASEGT. The TCR sequence derives from a female donor in good health, enrolled as a control in a pregnancy study. The sequenced sample was peripheral blood, obtained in the third trimester of pregnancy. The V and J genes are TRBV6-1 and TRBJ2-2, and 10 junctional nucleotides match TRBD1. For the CDR3, the sequence is CASSQGQGVSGTGELFF. The DNA sequence is given as TGTGCCAGCAGTCAAGGACAGGGGGTGAGCGGCACCGGGGAGCTGTTTTTT.